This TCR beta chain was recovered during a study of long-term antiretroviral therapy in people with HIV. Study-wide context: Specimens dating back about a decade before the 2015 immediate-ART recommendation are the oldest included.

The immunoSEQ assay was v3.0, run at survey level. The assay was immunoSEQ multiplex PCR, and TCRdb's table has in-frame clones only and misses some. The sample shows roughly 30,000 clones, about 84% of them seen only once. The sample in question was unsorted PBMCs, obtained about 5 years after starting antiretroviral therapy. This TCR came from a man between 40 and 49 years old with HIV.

The DNA for the CDR3 is TGTGCCAGCAGCCAAGACCAGGGTTGGGGCACAGATACGCAGTATTTT. It is translated as CASSQDQGWGTDTQYF. The J gene is TRBJ2-3, the V gene TRBV14, with TRBD1 as a possible D gene (5 bases). Germline V gene data show CDR1 as SGHDN and CDR2 as FVKESK. The V gene lost 0 bases and the J gene lost 1 base, with 11 bases spanning the gap. This CDR3 region has 16 residues. Drawing the rest from reference TRBV14 and TRBJ2-3, the complete variable domain is EAGVTQFPSHSVIEKGQTVTLRCDPISGHDNLYWYRRVMGKEIKFLLHFVKESKQDESGMPNNRFLAERTGGTYSTLKVQPAELEDSGVYFCASSQDQGWGTDTQYFGPGTRLTVL.